This T cell receptor (beta chain) emerged from a study of blood T cell repertoires in COVID-19. About the research overall: T cells, B-cell-depleted T cells, or PBMCs supplied cDNA or gDNA.

The Seattle patients, enrolled during active infection, were followed longitudinally. This CDR3 spans 16 amino acids. J was trimmed by 1 base and V by 2 bases; bases with no gene match: 2. Germline lookup yields CDR1 MNHEY and CDR2 SVGEGT. Original methodology: Reference gene primer amplification in the assay estimated nucleated cell counts. The assay was immunoSEQ multiplex PCR, and TCRdb's table has in-frame clones only and misses some. V, J and clone size derive from that table, while D and trimming were established from the DNA sequence. Of 150,000 to 200,000 clones in the sample, over 75% were seen once.

The chain recombines TRBV6-2 or TRBV6-3 with TRBJ2-3, with TRBD2 identical over 11 bases. Sample: peripheral blood. The clonotype comes from a man older than 75 with COVID-19, enrolled during active disease. CDR3 coding DNA: TGTGCCAGCAGTTACGCGGGACTAGCGGGCACAGATACGCAGTATTTT. It codes for CASSYAGLAGTDTQYF.